This TCR beta chain was sequenced for a study of cytomegalovirus exposure and HLA in healthy donors. The CDR3 runs 15 residues. Points from the study as a whole: A later analysis found most CMV-associated TCR beta chains apparently HLA-restricted.

The PCR was carried out with 60 Vbeta primers and 13 Jbeta primers. Sequencing was performed with immunoSEQ multiplex PCR; in TCRdb, only in-frame clones are kept and a portion is missing. The table records 200,000 or so clones, over 65% of them present only once. Comment on this clone: Its antigen is undetermined.

When sampled, the donors appeared nominally healthy, though they likely had unrecorded immune exposures. This TCR was recovered from a man aged 18 to 35 in good health and CMV-seronegative. Sequencing used PBMCs. The V and J genes are TRBV1 and TRBJ2-5; the D call in the table, TRBD2, was not verified against the DNA. The J call is uncertain, as TRBJ2-7 better fits the DNA end. TRBV1 is reported as a pseudogene. DNA of the CDR3: TGCACCAGCAGCCCCCGGTGGGCTAGCTCCTACGAGCAGTACTTC. As protein: CTSSPRWASSYEQYF.